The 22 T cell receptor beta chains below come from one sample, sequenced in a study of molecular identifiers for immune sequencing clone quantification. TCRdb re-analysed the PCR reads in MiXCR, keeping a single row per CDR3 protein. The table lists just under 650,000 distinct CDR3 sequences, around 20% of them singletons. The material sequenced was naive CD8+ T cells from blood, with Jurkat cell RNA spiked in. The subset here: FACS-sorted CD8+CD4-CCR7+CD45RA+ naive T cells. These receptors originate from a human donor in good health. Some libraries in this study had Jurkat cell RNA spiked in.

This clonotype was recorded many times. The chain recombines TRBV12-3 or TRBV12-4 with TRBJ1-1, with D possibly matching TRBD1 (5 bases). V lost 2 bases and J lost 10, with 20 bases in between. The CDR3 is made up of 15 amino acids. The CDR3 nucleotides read TGTGCCAGCAGTTTATGGGTCCTGAACCACGGGGGAGCTTTCTTT. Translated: CASSLWVLNHGGAFF.

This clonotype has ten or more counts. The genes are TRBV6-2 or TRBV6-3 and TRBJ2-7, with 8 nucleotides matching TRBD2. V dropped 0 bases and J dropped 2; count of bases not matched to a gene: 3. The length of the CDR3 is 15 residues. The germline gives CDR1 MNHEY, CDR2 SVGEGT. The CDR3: CASSYSELAAYEQYF. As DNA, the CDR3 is TGTGCCAGCAGTTACTCAGAACTAGCGGCCTACGAGCAGTACTTC.

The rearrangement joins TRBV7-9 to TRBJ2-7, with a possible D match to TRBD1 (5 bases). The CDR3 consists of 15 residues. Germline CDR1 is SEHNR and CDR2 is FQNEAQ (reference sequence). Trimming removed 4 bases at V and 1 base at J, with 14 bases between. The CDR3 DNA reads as TGTGCCAGCAGCTCTATCAGGGTTAGATCCTACGAGCAGTACTTC. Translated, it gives CASSSIRVRSYEQYF.

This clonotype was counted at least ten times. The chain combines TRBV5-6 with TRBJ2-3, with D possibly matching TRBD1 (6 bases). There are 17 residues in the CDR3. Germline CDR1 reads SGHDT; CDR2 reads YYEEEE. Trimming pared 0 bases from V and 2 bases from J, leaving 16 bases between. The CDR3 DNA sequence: TGTGCCAGCAGCTTGGCGACAGGCCTCATTCTCACAGATACGCAGTATTTT. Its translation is CASSLATGLILTDTQYF.

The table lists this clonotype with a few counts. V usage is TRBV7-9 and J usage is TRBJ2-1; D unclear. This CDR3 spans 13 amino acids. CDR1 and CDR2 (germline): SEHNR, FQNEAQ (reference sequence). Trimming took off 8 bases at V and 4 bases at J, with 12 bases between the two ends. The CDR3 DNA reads TGTGCCAGCTTACTACAGAATTACAATGAGCAGTTCTTC. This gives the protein CASLLQNYNEQFF.

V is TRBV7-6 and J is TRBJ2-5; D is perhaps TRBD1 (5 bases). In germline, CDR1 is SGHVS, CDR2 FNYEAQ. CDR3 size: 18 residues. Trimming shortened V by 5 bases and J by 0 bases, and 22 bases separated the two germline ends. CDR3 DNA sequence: TGTGCCAGCAGCCAGAGTAGCCGACAGTATAGGGACCAAGAGACCCAGTACTTC. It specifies CASSQSSRQYRDQETQYF.

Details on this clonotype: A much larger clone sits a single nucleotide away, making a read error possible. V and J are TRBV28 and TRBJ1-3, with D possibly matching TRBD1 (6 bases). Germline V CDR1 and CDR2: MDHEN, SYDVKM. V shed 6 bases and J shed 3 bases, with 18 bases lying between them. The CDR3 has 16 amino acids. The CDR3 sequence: CASSRPPGQNGNTIYF. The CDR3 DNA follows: TGTGCCAGCAGCCGCCCACCCGGACAGAATGGAAACACCATATATTTT.

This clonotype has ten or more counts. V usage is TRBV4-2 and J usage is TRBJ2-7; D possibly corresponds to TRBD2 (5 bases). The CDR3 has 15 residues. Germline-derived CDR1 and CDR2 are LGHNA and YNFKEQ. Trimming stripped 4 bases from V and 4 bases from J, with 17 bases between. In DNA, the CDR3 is TGTGCCAGCAGCCCCCGGATAGGGAGCCCGTACGAGCAGTACTTC. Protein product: CASSPRIGSPYEQYF.

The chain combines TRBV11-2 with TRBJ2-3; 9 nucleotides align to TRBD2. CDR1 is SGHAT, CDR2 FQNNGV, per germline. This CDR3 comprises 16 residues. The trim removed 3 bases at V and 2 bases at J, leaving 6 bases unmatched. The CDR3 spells CASSLYSGGYTDTQYF. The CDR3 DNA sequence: TGTGCCAGCAGCTTGTATAGCGGGGGATACACAGATACGCAGTATTTT.

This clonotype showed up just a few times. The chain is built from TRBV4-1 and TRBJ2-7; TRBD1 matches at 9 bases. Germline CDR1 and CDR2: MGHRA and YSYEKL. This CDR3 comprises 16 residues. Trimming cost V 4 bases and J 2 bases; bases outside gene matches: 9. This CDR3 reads CASSPSGTGFAYEQYF. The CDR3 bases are TGCGCCAGCAGCCCCTCCGGGACAGGGTTTGCCTACGAGCAGTACTTC.

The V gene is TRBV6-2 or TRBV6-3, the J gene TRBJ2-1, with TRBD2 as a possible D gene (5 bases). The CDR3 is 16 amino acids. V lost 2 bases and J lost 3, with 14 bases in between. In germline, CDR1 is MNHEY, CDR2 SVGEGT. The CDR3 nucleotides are TGTGCCAGCAGTTACCCCCCTTCGGGGTACTACAATGAGCAGTTCTTC. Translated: CASSYPPSGYYNEQFF.

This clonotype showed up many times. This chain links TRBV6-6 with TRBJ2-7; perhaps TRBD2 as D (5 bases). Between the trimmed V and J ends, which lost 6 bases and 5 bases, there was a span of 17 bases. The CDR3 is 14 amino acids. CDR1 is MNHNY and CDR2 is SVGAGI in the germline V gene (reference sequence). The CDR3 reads CASSPYGESHEQYF. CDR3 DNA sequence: TGTGCCAGCAGCCCCTACGGGGAGTCCCACGAGCAGTACTTC.

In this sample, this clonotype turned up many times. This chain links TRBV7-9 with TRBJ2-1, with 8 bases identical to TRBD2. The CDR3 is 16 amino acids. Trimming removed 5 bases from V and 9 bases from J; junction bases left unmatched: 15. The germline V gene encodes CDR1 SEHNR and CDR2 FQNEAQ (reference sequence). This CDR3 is CASSEVAGTRLGEQFF. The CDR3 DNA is TGTGCCAGCAGCGAGGTAGCGGGAACCCGTCTGGGTGAGCAGTTCTTC.

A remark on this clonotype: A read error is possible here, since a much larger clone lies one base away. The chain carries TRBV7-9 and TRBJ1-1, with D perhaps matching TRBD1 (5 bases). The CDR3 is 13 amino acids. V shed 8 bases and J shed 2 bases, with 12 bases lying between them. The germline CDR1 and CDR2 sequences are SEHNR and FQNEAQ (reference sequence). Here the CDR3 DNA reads TGTGCCAGCTCCACGCGGGGCAACACTGAAGCTTTCTTT. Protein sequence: CASSTRGNTEAFF.

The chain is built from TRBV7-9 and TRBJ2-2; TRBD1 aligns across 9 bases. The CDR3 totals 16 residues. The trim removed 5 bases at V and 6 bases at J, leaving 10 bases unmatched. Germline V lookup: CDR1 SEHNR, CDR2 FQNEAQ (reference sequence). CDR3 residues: CASSPPDRGKAGELFF. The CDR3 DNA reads TGTGCCAGCAGCCCCCCGGACAGGGGTAAAGCCGGGGAGCTGTTTTTT. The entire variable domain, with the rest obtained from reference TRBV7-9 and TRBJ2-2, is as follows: DTGVSQNPRHKITKRGQNVTFRCDPISEHNRLYWYRQTLGQGPEFLTYFQNEAQLEKSRLLSDRFSAERPKGSFSTLEIQRTEQGDSAMYLCASSPPDRGKAGELFFGEGSRLTVL.

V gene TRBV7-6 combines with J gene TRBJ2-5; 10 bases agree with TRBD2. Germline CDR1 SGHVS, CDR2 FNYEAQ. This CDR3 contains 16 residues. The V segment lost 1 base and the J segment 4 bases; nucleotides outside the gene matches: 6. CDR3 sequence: CASSLGASGGPETQYF. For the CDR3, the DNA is TGTGCCAGCAGCTTAGGGGCTAGCGGGGGACCAGAGACCCAGTACTTC.

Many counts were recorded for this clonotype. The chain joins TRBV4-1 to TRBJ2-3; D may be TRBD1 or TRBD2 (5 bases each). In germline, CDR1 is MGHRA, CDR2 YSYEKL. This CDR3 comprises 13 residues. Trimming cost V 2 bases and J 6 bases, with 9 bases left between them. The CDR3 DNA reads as TGCGCCAGCAGCCAACAGGGAGTGGATACGCAGTATTTT. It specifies CASSQQGVDTQYF.

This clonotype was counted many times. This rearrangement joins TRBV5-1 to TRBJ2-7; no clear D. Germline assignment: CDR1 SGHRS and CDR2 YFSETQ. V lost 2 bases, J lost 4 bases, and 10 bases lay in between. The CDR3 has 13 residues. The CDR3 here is CASSLPDGYEQYF. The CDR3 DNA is TGCGCCAGCAGCTTACCGGACGGGTACGAGCAGTACTTC. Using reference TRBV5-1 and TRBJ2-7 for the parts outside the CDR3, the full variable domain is KAGVTQTPRYLIKTRGQQVTLSCSPISGHRSVSWYQQTPGQGLQFLFEYFSETQRNKGNFPGRFSGRQFSNSRSEMNVSTLELGDSALYLCASSLPDGYEQYFGPGTRLTVT.

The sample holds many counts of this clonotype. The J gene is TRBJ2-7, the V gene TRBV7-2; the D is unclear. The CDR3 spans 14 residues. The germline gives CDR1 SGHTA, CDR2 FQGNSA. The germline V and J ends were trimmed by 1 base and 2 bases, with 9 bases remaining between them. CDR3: CASSLDDTTYEQYF. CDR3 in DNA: TGTGCCAGCAGCTTAGACGACACCACCTACGAGCAGTACTTC.

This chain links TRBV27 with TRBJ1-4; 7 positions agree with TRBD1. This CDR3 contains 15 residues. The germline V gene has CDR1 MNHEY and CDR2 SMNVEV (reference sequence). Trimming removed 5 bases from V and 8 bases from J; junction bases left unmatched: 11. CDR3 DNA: TGTGCCAGCAGTCCCGGGGCAGGGGGAGGAGAAAAACTGTTTTTT. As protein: CASSPGAGGGEKLFF.

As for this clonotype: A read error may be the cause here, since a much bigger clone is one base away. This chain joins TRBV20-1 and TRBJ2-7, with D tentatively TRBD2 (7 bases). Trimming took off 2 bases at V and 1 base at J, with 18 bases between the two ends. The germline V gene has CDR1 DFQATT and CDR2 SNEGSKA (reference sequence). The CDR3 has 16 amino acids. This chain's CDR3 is CSARSRGAQLSYEQYV. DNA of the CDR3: TGCAGTGCTAGAAGTCGGGGGGCTCAGTTGTCCTACGAGCAGTACGTC.

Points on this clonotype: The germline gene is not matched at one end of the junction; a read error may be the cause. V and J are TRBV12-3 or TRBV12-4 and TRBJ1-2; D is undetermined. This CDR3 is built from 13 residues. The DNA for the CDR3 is TGTGCCAGCAGTTTCGTCACTAACTATGGCTGCACCTTC. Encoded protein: CASSFVTNYGCTF.